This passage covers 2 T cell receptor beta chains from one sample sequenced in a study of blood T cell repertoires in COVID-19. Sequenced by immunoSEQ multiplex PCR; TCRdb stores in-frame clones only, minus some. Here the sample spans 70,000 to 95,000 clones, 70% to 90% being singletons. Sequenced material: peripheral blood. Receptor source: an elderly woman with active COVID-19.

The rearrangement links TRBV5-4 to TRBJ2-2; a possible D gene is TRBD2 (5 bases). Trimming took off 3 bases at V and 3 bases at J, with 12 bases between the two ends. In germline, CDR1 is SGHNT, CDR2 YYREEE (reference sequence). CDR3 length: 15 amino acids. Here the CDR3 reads CASSSPWTDTGELFF. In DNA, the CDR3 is TGTGCCAGCAGCTCGCCGTGGACTGACACCGGGGAGCTGTTTTTT.

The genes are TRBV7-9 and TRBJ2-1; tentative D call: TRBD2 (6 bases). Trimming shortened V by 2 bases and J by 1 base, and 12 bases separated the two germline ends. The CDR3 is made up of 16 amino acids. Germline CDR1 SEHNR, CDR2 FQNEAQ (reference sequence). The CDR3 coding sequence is TGTGCCAGCAGCTTATGGACGGGGGTTTCCTACAATGAGCAGTTCTTC. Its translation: CASSLWTGVSYNEQFF.